The present T cell receptor (beta chain) was sequenced within a study of blood T cell repertoires in COVID-19. This CDR3 has 15 amino acids. CDR1 is KGHSY and CDR2 is FQNENV in the germline V gene. V shed 7 bases and J shed 1 base, with 11 bases lying between them. Assay: immunoSEQ multiplex PCR; the TCRdb copy retains only in-frame clones and omits some. The sample includes around 180,000 clones, less than 90% seen only once; the top ten take roughly 20%. This chain connects TRBV16 to TRBJ2-6; D is perhaps TRBD1 (5 bases). Sequencing was done on a sample of peripheral blood. The sequence derives from a man aged 70 or older with active or convalescent COVID-19. The CDR3 is CASNPDSSGANVLTF. The CDR3 nucleotides are TGTGCCAGCAACCCCGACAGTTCTGGGGCCAACGTCCTGACTTTC.